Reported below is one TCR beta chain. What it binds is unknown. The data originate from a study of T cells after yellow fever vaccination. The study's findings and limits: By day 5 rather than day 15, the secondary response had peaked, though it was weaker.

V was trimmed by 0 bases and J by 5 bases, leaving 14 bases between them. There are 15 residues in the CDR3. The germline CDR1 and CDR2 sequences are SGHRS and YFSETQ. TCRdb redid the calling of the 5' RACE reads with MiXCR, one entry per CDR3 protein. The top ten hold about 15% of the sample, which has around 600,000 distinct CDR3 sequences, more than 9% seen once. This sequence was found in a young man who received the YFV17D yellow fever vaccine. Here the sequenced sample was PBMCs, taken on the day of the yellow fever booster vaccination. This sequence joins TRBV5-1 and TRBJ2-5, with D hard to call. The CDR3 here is CASSLGGSVTETQYF. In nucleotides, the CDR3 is TGCGCCAGCAGCTTGGGAGGAAGCGTTACGGAGACCCAGTACTTC.